These 17 T cell receptor beta chains were sequenced from one sample in a study of blood T cell repertoires in COVID-19. Only in-frame clones appear in the TCRdb table, and some are missing; sequencing was by immunoSEQ multiplex PCR. Of fewer than 300,000 clones in the sample, 80% to 95% were seen once. The sample taken for sequencing was PBMCs or T cells enriched from blood (not recorded which). The receptors derive from a woman in her thirties who had recovered from COVID-19.

The gene calls are TRBV12-5 and TRBJ2-1; tentatively, D is TRBD1 (6 bases). With 5 bases removed from V and 6 bases from J, the gap between germline ends came to 11 bases. The CDR3 contains 13 residues. Germline CDR1 and CDR2: LGHNT and FRNRAP. The CDR3 loop reads CASGLGQTNEQFF. CDR3 coding DNA: TGTGCTAGTGGTCTAGGACAGACCAATGAGCAGTTCTTC.

The genes are TRBV7-9 and TRBJ1-2; no definite D call. Germline lookup yields CDR1 SEHNR and CDR2 FQNEAQ (reference sequence). The V end was cut by 5 bases, the J end by 8 bases, with 18 bases between. The CDR3 spans 14 residues. The CDR3, as DNA: TGTGCCAGCAGCCCCTGGGGTGAGGGAGACGGCTACACCTTC. It translates to CASSPWGEGDGYTF.

This chain connects TRBV30 to TRBJ2-6; a possible D gene is TRBD2 (6 bases). Germline V gives CDR1 GTSNPN, CDR2 SVGIG (reference sequence). This CDR3 has 14 amino acids. V was pared by 5 bases and J by 0 bases, with 8 bases between. The DNA for the CDR3 is TGTGCCTGGGCTAGCGCCTCTGGGGCCAACGTCCTGACTTTC. Its translation is CAWASASGANVLTF.

The chain's CDR3 is CASSRFSGHTGELFF. Written as DNA, the CDR3 is TGTGCCAGCAGCCGGTTTAGCGGGCATACCGGGGAGCTGTTTTTT. This chain uses TRBV7-3 with TRBJ2-2; the match to TRBD2 covers 7 bases. Trimming removed 5 bases from V and 5 bases from J; junction bases left unmatched: 8. Looked up from germline, CDR1 is SGHTA and CDR2 is FQGTGA. CDR3 size: 15 residues.

V and J are TRBV6-5 and TRBJ2-1, with D perhaps matching TRBD2 (6 bases). CDR1 and CDR2 from the germline V gene are MNHEY and SVGAGI. The CDR3 spans 13 residues. V lost 6 bases to trimming and J lost 9 bases, with 15 bases between them. CDR3 sequence reads: CASRPDGLLEQFF. CDR3 nucleotides: TGTGCCAGCAGACCGGACGGACTACTTGAGCAGTTCTTC.

The table lists this clone with a few counts. CDR3 sequence: CAWSPNRGETQYF. For the CDR3, the DNA is TGTGCCTGGAGTCCGAACAGGGGTGAGACCCAGTACTTC. The chain links TRBV30 to TRBJ2-5, with 7 bases aligning to TRBD1. The CDR3 spans 13 residues. Germline lookup yields CDR1 GTSNPN and CDR2 SVGIG (reference sequence). J lost 5 bases, V lost 2 bases, and 5 bases had no gene match.

This clone was counted a few times. This chain connects TRBV4-2 to TRBJ2-7, with D hard to call. The germline gives CDR1 LGHNA, CDR2 YNFKEQ. The CDR3 contains 13 residues. V lost 2 bases and J 2 bases, leaving 7 bases between the germline ends. The CDR3 region is CASSQSQTYEQYF. CDR3 coding DNA: TGTGCCAGCAGCCAATCGCAGACCTACGAGCAGTACTTC.

The rearrangement links TRBV5-1 to TRBJ2-1, with D maybe TRBD2 (6 bases). Germline V gives CDR1 SGHRS, CDR2 YFSETQ. V lost 0 bases and J 3 bases, leaving 16 bases between the germline ends. The CDR3 consists of 17 residues. The CDR3 DNA reads as TGCGCCAGCAGCTTGGCCAAGACTAGAAAGTTCTACAATGAGCAGTTCTTC. It specifies CASSLAKTRKFYNEQFF.

The chain uses TRBV9 and TRBJ1-6, with a weak D call TRBD1 (5 bases). The V and J ends lost 2 bases and 5 bases respectively, with 8 bases between them. This CDR3 has 14 amino acids. Germline assignment: CDR1 SGDLS and CDR2 YYNGEE. The CDR3 coding sequence is TGTGCCAGCAGCGTCAGGGAAAATAATTCACCCCTCCACTTT. Protein sequence: CASSVRENNSPLHF.

The rearrangement joins TRBV7-2 to TRBJ1-2, with 7 bases that match TRBD1. The V and J ends lost 6 bases and 3 bases, in that order; junction bases with no gene match: 10. Germline V gene lookup returns CDR1 SGHTA and CDR2 FQGNSA. The CDR3 is 15 residues long. The DNA of the CDR3 is TGTGCCAGCAGTCCTACGCCCGGGACAGACTATGGCTACACCTTC. Translation gives CASSPTPGTDYGYTF.

The chain links TRBV9 to TRBJ2-1, with 12 bases fitting TRBD2. V lost 3 bases and J lost 9; bases outside the gene matches: 10. CDR3 length: 16 amino acids. Germline V lookup: CDR1 SGDLS, CDR2 YYNGEE. The CDR3 here is CASSALLAGGSGEQFF. CDR3 nucleotide sequence: TGTGCCAGCAGCGCCTTACTAGCGGGAGGTAGTGGTGAGCAGTTCTTC.

This CDR3 reads CASSRGTGEAFESEYEQYF. CDR3 nucleotide sequence: TGTGCCAGCAGCCGTGGGACAGGGGAGGCTTTCGAATCGGAATACGAGCAGTACTTC. The rearrangement joins TRBV9 to TRBJ2-7; 10 bases match TRBD1. After removal of 4 bases from V and 4 bases from J, the junction contained 20 bases not matched to a gene. This CDR3 comprises 19 residues. Germline assignment: CDR1 SGDLS and CDR2 YYNGEE.

J is TRBJ1-4 and V is TRBV30; 7 positions agree with TRBD1. V shed 2 bases, J shed 8 bases, and the junction held 8 bases outside the gene matches. Germline CDR1 is GTSNPN and CDR2 is SVGIG (reference sequence). The CDR3 length is 14 residues. In DNA, the CDR3 is TGTGCCTGGAGTCCCGACAGGGTTGGGGAAAAACTGTTTTTT. Translating it yields CAWSPDRVGEKLFF.

The chain joins TRBV9 to TRBJ1-4; D unclear. With 0 bases removed from V and 5 bases from J, the gap between germline ends came to 11 bases. CDR1 and CDR2 (germline): SGDLS, YYNGEE. The CDR3 contains 15 residues. CDR3 region: CASSVAGGRNEKLFF. The CDR3 bases are TGTGCCAGCAGCGTAGCTGGAGGGAGGAATGAAAAACTGTTTTTT.

This clone appeared a single time. The chain recombines TRBV28 with TRBJ2-2; weak D call: TRBD1 (6 bases). Germline V gene lookup returns CDR1 MDHEN and CDR2 SYDVKM. The CDR3 loop spans 15 amino acids. The V end was cut by 7 bases, the J end by 2 bases, with 14 bases between. CDR3 sequence: CASIRQAANTGELFF. The CDR3 DNA is TGTGCCAGCATCCGACAGGCCGCTAACACCGGGGAGCTGTTTTTT.

V gene TRBV5-8 combines with J gene TRBJ1-5; D is unclear. V gave up 3 bases and J gave up 0 bases, with 16 bases separating them. The germline gives CDR1 SGHTS, CDR2 YDEGEE. This CDR3 has 17 residues. The CDR3 DNA sequence: TGTGCCAGCAGCTATAATACCTACAGTGATAGCAATCAGCCCCAGCATTTT. The encoded protein is CASSYNTYSDSNQPQHF.

J is TRBJ2-1 and V is TRBV11-2; D unresolved. Germline lookup yields CDR1 SGHAT and CDR2 FQNNGV. The CDR3 is 13 amino acids. The V gene lost 1 base and the J gene lost 8 bases, with 9 bases spanning the gap. This CDR3 is CASSLGFGYEQFF. DNA of the CDR3: TGTGCCAGCAGCTTAGGGTTCGGTTATGAGCAGTTCTTC.